This T cell receptor beta chain was profiled in a study of T cell responses to AZD1222 COVID-19 vaccine. Note on this clone: Its specificity is not known.

Second-dose intervals near 4 or 12 weeks were combined. Trimming stripped 4 bases from V and 1 base from J, with 9 bases between. Germline lookup yields CDR1 SGHRS and CDR2 YFSETQ. The CDR3 runs to 14 residues. Overall study findings and caveats: Across the whole spike, CD4 TCRs peaked at regions 160-218 and 743-854. Recipients of AZD1222 seropositive at baseline numbered only 6 or 7.

Data came from immunoSEQ multiplex PCR; TCRdb stores just in-frame clones and leaves some out. The table has about 120,000 clones, around 83% seen once. The rearrangement links TRBV5-1 to TRBJ2-1; D is uncertain. Sequences were derived from peripheral blood, sampled 28 days after the second AZD1222 dose. This sequence originates from an adult who received the AZD1222 COVID-19 vaccine. For the CDR3, the DNA is TGCGCCAGCAGCCCCGGCTTATCCTACAATGAGCAGTTCTTC. This translates into CASSPGLSYNEQFF.